Listed here are 3 T cell receptor beta chains from one sample, sequenced in a study of blood T cell repertoires in COVID-19. Only in-frame clones appear in the TCRdb table, and some are missing; sequencing was by immunoSEQ multiplex PCR. The table includes over 35,000 clones, around 93% detected once. Sequenced input: peripheral blood. These receptors were obtained from a woman younger than 45 in a cohort sampled during active COVID-19.

To note about this clone: The junction departs from the called germline gene at one end, perhaps through a read error. V is TRBV7-7 and J is TRBJ2-5; TRBD2 aligns across 12 bases. Germline V gene data show CDR1 as SSHAT and CDR2 as FNYEAQ (reference sequence). The CDR3 loop spans 17 amino acids. CDR3 DNA sequence: TGTGCTAGCAGCTTAGGTTTACTAGCGGGAGGAAGAGAGACCCAGTACTTC. Its protein product is CASSLGLLAGGRETQYF. The entire variable domain, with the rest obtained from reference TRBV7-7 and TRBJ2-5, is as follows: GAGVSQSPRYKVTKRGQDVTLRCDPISSHATLYWYQQALGQGPEFLTYFNYEAQPDKSGLPSDRFSAERPEGSISTLTIQRTEQRDSAMYRCASSLGLLAGGRETQYFGPGTRLLVL.

This chain uses TRBV10-3 with TRBJ2-7, with D hard to call. Germline V CDR1 and CDR2: ENHRY, SYGVKD. Trimming shortened V by 0 bases and J by 6 bases, and 9 bases separated the two germline ends. CDR3 length equals 13 residues. The CDR3 loop reads CAISESQAFEQYF. CDR3 in DNA: TGTGCCATCAGTGAGTCGCAGGCGTTCGAGCAGTACTTC.

V is TRBV7-9 and J is TRBJ1-1, with 8 bases lining up with TRBD1. Germline CDR1 and CDR2: SEHNR and FQNEAQ (reference sequence). Losses at the gene ends were 5 bases for V and 7 bases for J; bases not matched to a gene: 15. The CDR3 sequence is 16 residues long. The CDR3 sequence is CASSRPIGTGISEAFF. In DNA, the CDR3 is TGTGCCAGCAGCCGTCCCATAGGGACAGGAATTAGTGAAGCTTTCTTT.